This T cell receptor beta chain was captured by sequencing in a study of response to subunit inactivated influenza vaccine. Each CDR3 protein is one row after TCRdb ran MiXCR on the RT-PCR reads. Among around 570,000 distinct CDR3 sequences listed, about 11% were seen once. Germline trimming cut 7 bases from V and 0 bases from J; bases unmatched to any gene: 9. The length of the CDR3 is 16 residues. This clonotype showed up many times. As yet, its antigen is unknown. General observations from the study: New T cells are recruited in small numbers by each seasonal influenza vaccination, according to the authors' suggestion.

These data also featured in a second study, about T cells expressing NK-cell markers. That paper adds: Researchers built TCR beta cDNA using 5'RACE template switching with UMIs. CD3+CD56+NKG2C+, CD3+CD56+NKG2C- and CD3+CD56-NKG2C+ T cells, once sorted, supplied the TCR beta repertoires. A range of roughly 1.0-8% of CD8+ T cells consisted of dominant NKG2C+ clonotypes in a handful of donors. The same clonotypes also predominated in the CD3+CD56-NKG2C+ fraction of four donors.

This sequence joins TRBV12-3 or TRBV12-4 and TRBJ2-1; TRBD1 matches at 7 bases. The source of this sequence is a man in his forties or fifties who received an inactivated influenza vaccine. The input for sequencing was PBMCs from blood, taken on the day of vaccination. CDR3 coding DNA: TGTGCCAGCAACATAGGGACAGTACTCTCCTACAATGAGCAGTTCTTC. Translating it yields CASNIGTVLSYNEQFF.